The rows below give T cell receptor beta chains drawn from one sample of a study of T cell repertoires in cytomegalovirus infection. TCRdb recomputed calls from the reads with MiXCR, one row per CDR3 protein. The sample shows roughly 350,000 distinct CDR3 sequences, about 35% of them seen only once. No cognate antigen is known for these TCRs. The material sequenced was cultured PBMCs, taken from culture after CMV antigen stimulation. The receptors were gathered from a human donor in good health (CMV status not recorded). Some clones in this sample may be carry-over from other donors' samples. CDR3s include the opening cysteine and the closing phenylalanine or tryptophan. Each record gives: V gene, D gene, clone size, J gene, CDR3 DNA, CDR3 protein. D genes are given only for firm matches. The size field is filled for only some rows; it gives once, few, many or a size class.

>TRBV3-1|TRBD1|NA|TRBJ1-5
TGTGCCAGCAGCCAATATGGGACAGGGGCGGGGCAGCCCCAGCATTTT
CASSQYGTGAGQPQHF
>TRBV11-2|NA|NA|TRBJ2-1
TGTGCCAGCAGCTTAGACTATGGCTCCTACAATGAGCAGTTCTTC
CASSLDYGSYNEQFF
>TRBV18|TRBD2|few|TRBJ2-1
TGTGCCAGCTCACGGGCTAGCGGGAGACACGAGCAGTTCTTC
CASSRASGRHEQFF
>TRBV4-2|NA|few|TRBJ1-1
TGTGCCAGCAGCCAAGATGTCAGGGCCACTGAAGCTTTCTTT
CASSQDVRATEAFF
>TRBV11-2|NA|NA|TRBJ1-4
TGTGCCAGCAGCTTACGGGCAGGGGAAACGCTAACTAATGAAAAACTGTTTTTT
CASSLRAGETLTNEKLFF
>TRBV6-4|NA|NA|TRBJ2-1
TGTGCCAGCAGCCCGGGGCGGGCCAGCTCCTACAATGAGCAGTTCTTC
CASSPGRASSYNEQFF
>TRBV5-6|NA|few|TRBJ2-3
TGTGCCAGCAGCGCCCCCGAGTTGGGTACAGATACGCAGTATTTT
CASSAPELGTDTQYF
>TRBV18|NA|NA|TRBJ2-3
TGTGCCAGCTCACGCCCACCAACAGATACGCAGTATTTT
CASSRPPTDTQYF
>TRBV4-3|NA|once|TRBJ1-2
TGCGCCAGCAGCCAAGATACCTTCCGGGTTTATGGCTACACCTTC
CASSQDTFRVYGYTF
>TRBV7-8|NA|NA|TRBJ2-1
TGTGCCAGCAGCTTAAAGATAGCGCAGATAGATGAGCAGTTCTTC
CASSLKIAQIDEQFF
>TRBV7-2|NA|many|TRBJ2-1
TGTGCCAGCAGCCCCGGACTAACGATAAAGCAGTTCTTC
CASSPGLTIKQFF
>TRBV18|NA|NA|TRBJ2-1
TGTGCCAGCTCACCATCTAGGGGAGATAATGAGCAGTTCTTC
CASSPSRGDNEQFF
>TRBV20-1|NA|NA|TRBJ1-1
TGCAGTGCTAGGTTCGGGGGGGCCGGCACTGAAGCTTTCTTT
CSARFGGAGTEAFF
>TRBV20-1|NA|NA|TRBJ1-2
TGCAGTGCTAGAGGACAGCTACTTTTCTATGGCTACACCTTC
CSARGQLLFYGYTF
>TRBV7-6|TRBD1|few|TRBJ1-6
TGTGCCAGCAGCCTCGGGACAGGGGACTCACCCCTCCACTTT
CASSLGTGDSPLHF
>TRBV7-2|NA|NA|TRBJ1-2
TGTGCCAGCAGCTTTTCCGGCCAGGGTGCTACCTTC
CASSFSGQGATF
>TRBV20-1|NA|NA|TRBJ2-7
TGCAGTGCCTACCCTTCCGGACAGCTATACGAGCAGTACTTC
CSAYPSGQLYEQYF
>TRBV7-2|TRBD1|few|TRBJ2-1
TGTGCCAGCAGCCGCACAGGGGACCCCAGGTCCTACAATGAGCAGTTCTTC
CASSRTGDPRSYNEQFF
>TRBV7-6|NA|many|TRBJ2-2
TGTGCCAGCAGCTTTAGTAAGGGAAGTCTCGGGGAGCTGTTTTTT
CASSFSKGSLGELFF
>TRBV4-2|NA|few|TRBJ2-7
TGTGCCAGCAGCCAAGAGGAGGGCTGGGAGCAGTACTTC
CASSQEEGWEQYF
>TRBV18|NA|NA|TRBJ1-2
TGTGCCAGCTCCCCCCAGGCCTCCGGGGGCTACACCTTC
CASSPQASGGYTF
>TRBV12-3/TRBV12-4|TRBD1|NA|TRBJ1-4
TGTGCCAGCAGTCCGACAGGGGGCTCAAATGAAAAACTGTTTTTT
CASSPTGGSNEKLFF
>TRBV5-6|NA|few|TRBJ1-2
TGTGCCAGCAGCTTGGGGGGTCGGCCTCATGGCTACACCTTC
CASSLGGRPHGYTF
>TRBV7-6|NA|NA|TRBJ2-2
TGTGCTAGCAGCTTCGGGACTCCCCCCGGGGAGCTGTTTTTT
CASSFGTPPGELFF
>TRBV6-2/TRBV6-3|NA|NA|TRBJ2-1
TGTGCCAGCAGTTACGTAGCTTCTTACGGGAATGAGCAGTTCTTC
CASSYVASYGNEQFF
>TRBV5-1|NA|few|TRBJ1-4
TGCGCCAGCAGCTCAACTGGAGTGCTTCTTAATAATGAAAAACTGTTTTTT
CASSSTGVLLNNEKLFF
>TRBV12-3/TRBV12-4|TRBD1|NA|TRBJ1-5
TGTGCCAGCAGGAGCGACAGGGGATGGCAGCCCCAGCATTTT
CASRSDRGWQPQHF
>TRBV28|TRBD1|NA|TRBJ2-7
TGTGCCACTCAACCGGGACAGCGGTCAGAGCAGTACTTC
CATQPGQRSEQYF
>TRBV30|NA|NA|TRBJ1-1
TGTGCCTGGAAGCAGGCGATGAACACTGAAGCTTTCTTT
CAWKQAMNTEAFF
>TRBV20-1|NA|NA|TRBJ1-5
TGCAGTGCCATGACTAGCGGGAGTAACACGCAGCATTTT
CSAMTSGSNTQHF
>TRBV5-4|NA|few|TRBJ2-3
TGTGCCAGTTTGAAGGAGGGTTTGGCAGATACGCAGTATTTT
CASLKEGLADTQYF
>TRBV6-2/TRBV6-3|NA|NA|TRBJ1-5
TGTGCCAGCAGTACTAACTTGGGCGAGGGGCAGCCCCAGCATTTT
CASSTNLGEGQPQHF
>TRBV20-1|TRBD1|NA|TRBJ1-1
TGCAGTGCTAGAGTCAATCCGGGACAGGGGAACACTGAAGCTTTCTTT
CSARVNPGQGNTEAFF
>TRBV7-9|NA|once|TRBJ1-1
TGTGTACTGGATACTGAAGCTTTCTTT
CVLDTEAFF
>TRBV18|NA|many|TRBJ1-5
TGTGCCAGCTCCCGCACCAGAAATCAGCCCCAGCATTTT
CASSRTRNQPQHF
>TRBV18|TRBD1|NA|TRBJ1-2
TGTGCCAGCTCACCCCCCCGGGACAGCGGAGGCTACACCTTC
CASSPPRDSGGYTF
>TRBV12-3/TRBV12-4|NA|NA|TRBJ1-4
TGTGCCAGCAGAACAGGTCCAACTAATGAAAAACTGTTTTTT
CASRTGPTNEKLFF
>TRBV20-1|NA|NA|TRBJ2-1
TGCAGTGCTAGAGGGGAGTTCGATAGCAATGAGCAGTTCTTC
CSARGEFDSNEQFF
>TRBV5-1|NA|NA|TRBJ2-7
TGCGCCAGCAGCTTGGATGTGGGTGCCGCCTACGAGCAGTACTTC
CASSLDVGAAYEQYF
>TRBV2|TRBD1|few|TRBJ2-3
TGTGCCAGCAGGCCGGGACAGGCCTCCACAGATACGCAGTATTTT
CASRPGQASTDTQYF
>TRBV7-2|TRBD2|few|TRBJ2-3
TGTGCCAGCAGCCCCCGACTAGCGGGAGCAGCAGATACGCAGTATTTT
CASSPRLAGAADTQYF
>TRBV6-1|NA|NA|TRBJ1-1
TGTGCCACGAGGGGGGACACTGAAGCTTTCTTT
CATRGDTEAFF
>TRBV7-8|TRBD2|many|TRBJ2-3
TGTGCCAGCAGTCCCCTAGCGGGAGGGAGCACAGATACGCAGTATTTT
CASSPLAGGSTDTQYF
>TRBV7-6|NA|many|TRBJ2-6
TGTGCCAGCAGCCCGAAGCAACCAGGTTCTGGGGCCAACGTCCTGACTTTC
CASSPKQPGSGANVLTF
>TRBV6-6|NA|NA|TRBJ1-4
TGTGCCAGCAGGACTACTAGGGCGGCTAATGAAAAACTGTTTTTT
CASRTTRAANEKLFF
>TRBV20-1|NA|NA|TRBJ2-1
TGCAGTGCGAGGGGAAGCGCATACAATGAGCAGTTCTTC
CSARGSAYNEQFF
>TRBV7-3|TRBD1|many|TRBJ2-2
TGTGCCAGCAGCCCCCGACAGGGGGCGAACACCGGGGAGCTGTTTTTT
CASSPRQGANTGELFF
>TRBV20-1|TRBD2|NA|TRBJ2-1
TGCAGTGCTAGAACGGGACTAGCGGGAGGAGGCTCCTACAATGAGCAGTTCTTC
CSARTGLAGGGSYNEQFF
>TRBV12-5|NA|few|TRBJ1-1
TGTGCTAGTGGTTTGTCCCAGAACACTGAAGCTTTCTTT
CASGLSQNTEAFF
>TRBV18|NA|NA|TRBJ2-7
TGTGCCAGCTCACCCGACAGGAGCTCCTACGAGCAGTACTTC
CASSPDRSSYEQYF
>TRBV7-8|TRBD2|NA|TRBJ2-3
TGTGCCAGCAGCTTAGCGGGACTAGCCTCAGATACGCAGTATTTT
CASSLAGLASDTQYF
>TRBV7-9|NA|few|TRBJ1-2
TGTGCCAGCAGCTTAGACAGACCGCTGAATGGCTACACCTTC
CASSLDRPLNGYTF
>TRBV4-3|NA|few|TRBJ1-5
TGCGCCAGCAGCCAAGGGGTCAATCAGCCCCAGCATTTT
CASSQGVNQPQHF
>TRBV7-9|NA|NA|TRBJ2-2
TGTGCCAGCAGCCCGCCCGATGCGAACACCGGGGAGCTGTTTTTT
CASSPPDANTGELFF
>TRBV5-1|TRBD1|few|TRBJ2-4
TGCGCCAGCAGCTTGAATGGACAGGGGGCGATGATGGCCAAAAACATTCAGTACTTC
CASSLNGQGAMMAKNIQYF
>TRBV10-3|NA|few|TRBJ1-5
TGTGCCATCAGTGAGCAGTGGTCAGGCAATCAGCCCCAGCATTTT
CAISEQWSGNQPQHF
>TRBV28|NA|NA|TRBJ2-7
TGTGCCAGCAGTCTCCACAGGGTTCCCTACGAGCAGTACTTC
CASSLHRVPYEQYF
>TRBV27|NA|NA|TRBJ2-3
TGTGCCAGCAGCTTAAAGGAAAGTACCCCCTCGAGGTTT
CASSLKESTPSRF
>TRBV10-3|NA|NA|TRBJ1-2
TGTGCCATCAGTGAGCAGCAGAACTATGGCTACACCTTC
CAISEQQNYGYTF
>TRBV6-5|TRBD1|NA|TRBJ1-1
TGTGCCAGCAGCCGGACAGGGTTGACTGAAGCTTTCTTT
CASSRTGLTEAFF